This T cell receptor (beta chain) is drawn from a study of tumor-infiltrating lymphocytes in primary liver carcinoma. With around 490 ng total RNA as template and a constant-region primer, TCR beta cDNA was made. Three nested multiplex PCR rounds of slightly modified ARM-PCR generated TCR beta libraries. MiXCR was run by TCRdb on the multiplex PCR reads, yielding one entry per CDR3 protein. The sample carries approximately 330,000 distinct CDR3 sequences, around 60% recorded once. Unsorted whole blood supplied the RNA, and germline DNA was extracted too. The material sequenced was peripheral blood. The clonotype originates from a man aged 35 to 55 with primary liver carcinoma and hepatitis B virus infection.

The chain's CDR3 is CASSLCGHGFAYEQYF. For the CDR3, the DNA is TGTGCCAGCAGCCTCTGTGGACATGGGTTCGCCTACGAGCAGTACTTC. The gene calls are TRBV11-2 and TRBJ2-7; D might be TRBD1 (5 bases). The V gene lost 5 bases and the J gene lost 2 bases, with 19 bases spanning the gap. Germline V gene lookup returns CDR1 SGHAT and CDR2 FQNNGV. The CDR3 extends over 16 amino acids. The variable domain in full, with the rest retrieved from reference TRBV11-2 and TRBJ2-7, is EAGVAQSPRYKIIEKRQSVAFWCNPISGHATLYWYQQILGQGPKLLIQFQNNGVVDDSQLPKDRFSAERLKGVDSTLKIQPAKLEDSAVYLCASSLCGHGFAYEQYFGPGTRLTVT.